Presented here are 7 T cell receptor beta chains from one specimen sequenced in a study of PD-1 blockade in classical Hodgkin lymphoma. The time point denotes: cycle 4 day 1 (C4D1), after 5 to 7 weeks of nivolumab. There was relapse after autologous stem cell transplantation in every patient, and there was variation in brentuximab vedotin exposure. TCRdb's copy holds only in-frame clones and misses some; the assay was immunoSEQ multiplex PCR. The sample lists about 41,000 clones; 65% to 70% were seen once. Sequencing used peripheral blood mononuclear cells (PBMCs), obtained before the fourth cycle of nivolumab. Source of these receptors: a human donor with classical Hodgkin lymphoma.

A remark on this clone: This may be a read error: a much more frequent sequence differs by one nucleotide. Other DNA sequences of this sample code for an identical CDR3. CDR3 coding DNA: TGTGCCAGCAGCTGGTCCTACGAGCAGTATTTC. Translation: CASSWSYEQYF. The rearrangement joins TRBV7-9 to TRBJ2-7; the D is unclear. The length of the CDR3 is 11 residues. Germline values: CDR1 SEHNR, CDR2 FQNEAQ (reference sequence).

This clone turned up a few times. The CDR3 DNA is TGTGCCAGCAGCGGACAGGGCGGCAATCAGCCCCAGCATTTT. Its protein product is CASSGQGGNQPQHF. The chain uses TRBV25-1 and TRBJ1-5; 8 bases are shared with TRBD1. Trimming cost V 6 bases and J 2 bases; bases outside gene matches: 3. The germline gives CDR1 MGHDK, CDR2 SYGVNS. The CDR3 consists of 14 residues. Complete variable domain (other parts from reference TRBV25-1 and TRBJ1-5): EADIYQTPRYLVIGTGKKITLECSQTMGHDKMYWYQQDPGMELHLIHYSYGVNSTEKGDLSSESTVSRIRTEHFPLTLESARPSHTSQYLCASSGQGGNQPQHFGDGTRLSIL.

A few counts support this clone. The chain is built from TRBV14 and TRBJ1-2; TRBD1 agrees at 11 bases. From germline, CDR1 is SGHDN and CDR2 FVKESK. This CDR3 comprises 13 residues. The ends lost 4 bases at V and 8 bases at J; junction bases unmatched: 3. CDR3 nucleotides: TGTGCCAGCAGCCCCGGGACAGGGGGGGGCTACACCTTC. Translated: CASSPGTGGGYTF.

This clone turned up a few times. This chain connects TRBV28 to TRBJ2-7; possibly TRBD1 for D (9 bases). Between the trimmed V and J ends, which lost 6 bases and 3 bases, there was a span of 18 bases. Germline V gives CDR1 MDHEN, CDR2 SYDVKM. The CDR3 spans 15 residues. CDR3 DNA sequence: TGTGCCAGCAGCTCGGGGGGGACAGGGTTCTACGAGCAGTACTTC. Translation: CASSSGGTGFYEQYF.

This chain's CDR3 is CASTTIAGESYNEQFF. CDR3 bases: TGTGCCAGTACAACCATAGCGGGGGAATCCTACAATGAGCAGTTCTTC. This rearrangement joins TRBV19 to TRBJ2-1; 9 bases line up with TRBD2. Germline V CDR1 and CDR2: LNHDA, SQIVND (reference sequence). CDR3 length: 16 residues. J gave up 1 base and V 7 bases, and 8 bases lay outside the gene matches.

The rearrangement uses TRBV5-6 and TRBJ2-5; D is possibly TRBD2 (5 bases). The V end was cut by 4 bases, the J end by 8 bases, with 21 bases between. Germline V gene sequence: CDR1 SGHDT, CDR2 YYEEEE. The CDR3 is 15 amino acids. CDR3: CASSGGRTYYETQYF. CDR3 in DNA: TGTGCCAGCAGCGGCGGACGGACTTATTACGAAACCCAGTACTTC.

The chain is built from TRBV6-6 and TRBJ2-2; D is ambiguous. The CDR3 consists of 13 residues. V was trimmed by 2 bases and J by 5 bases, leaving 6 bases between them. CDR1 is MNHNY, CDR2 SVGAGI, per germline (reference sequence). The CDR3 nucleotides are TGTGCCAGCAGTTACGCCAATACCGGGGAGCTGTTTTTT. Amino acids: CASSYANTGELFF.